What follows are 22 T cell receptor beta chains derived from one specimen sequenced in a study of blood T cell repertoires in COVID-19. Produced via immunoSEQ multiplex PCR; TCRdb's table is partial and in-frame only. This table has about 200,000 clones, about 88% appearing once. Sequenced input: PBMCs or T cells enriched from blood (not recorded which). The receptors derive from a woman in her thirties or forties with acute COVID-19.

The J gene is TRBJ1-3, the V gene TRBV15, with D possibly matching TRBD1 (5 bases). V was trimmed by 1 base and J by 0 bases, leaving 10 bases between them. Germline V gives CDR1 LNHNV, CDR2 YYDKDF (reference sequence). The CDR3 extends over 16 amino acids. The CDR3 DNA sequence: TGTGCCACCAGCAGAGGAGGAGGGGACTCTGGAAACACCATATATTTT. Protein sequence: CATSRGGGDSGNTIYF.

This rearrangement joins TRBV29-1 to TRBJ2-7; tentative D call: TRBD1 (7 bases). Looked up from germline, CDR1 is SQVTM and CDR2 is ANQGSEA. Trimming shortened V by 4 bases and J by 2 bases, and 15 bases separated the two germline ends. The CDR3 loop spans 14 amino acids. In nucleotides, the CDR3 is TGCAGCGTTGGGGGGGACAGACAGACCTACGAGCAGTACTTC. This sequence encodes CSVGGDRQTYEQYF.

In regard to this clone: Compared with germline, one end of the junction differs, possibly owing to a read error. This chain links TRBV2 with TRBJ1-4, with TRBD1 matching over 9 bases. CDR3 length: 11 residues. Per the germline V gene, CDR1 is SNHLY and CDR2 is FYNNEI. This CDR3 reads CASSDQRTGVF. The CDR3, as DNA: TGTGCCAGCAGTGACCAGAGGACAGGGGTTTTT.

The genes are TRBV5-5 and TRBJ2-2; TRBD2 matches at 8 bases. V shed 3 bases, J shed 1 base, and the junction held 2 bases outside the gene matches. Germline CDR1 and CDR2: SGHKS and YYEKEE (reference sequence). The CDR3 is 15 amino acids. CDR3 DNA sequence: TGTGCCAGCAGCTATCTAGCGGGGAACACCGGGGAGCTGTTTTTT. It codes for CASSYLAGNTGELFF. Full variable domain (missing parts from reference TRBV5-5 and TRBJ2-2): DAGVTQSPTHLIKTRGQQVTLRCSPISGHKSVSWYQQVLGQGPQFIFQYYEKEERGRGNFPDRFSARQFPNYSSELNVNALLLGDSALYLCASSYLAGNTGELFFGEGSRLTVL.

The rearrangement uses TRBV6-5 and TRBJ2-1, with 7 bases that match TRBD2. Germline-derived CDR1 and CDR2 are MNHEY and SVGAGI. The CDR3 spans 15 residues. With V trimmed by 0 bases and J by 6 bases, 5 bases remained unmatched. The CDR3 here is CASSYSLGLVNEQFF. In DNA, the CDR3 is TGTGCCAGCAGTTACTCCCTCGGACTAGTCAATGAGCAGTTCTTC.

The chain is built from TRBV12-5 and TRBJ1-2, with TRBD1 identical over 10 bases. V dropped 5 bases and J dropped 4; count of bases not matched to a gene: 16. The CDR3 extends over 18 amino acids. The germline V gene has CDR1 LGHNT and CDR2 FRNRAP. The CDR3 sequence: CASGPARTTGGWVYGYTF. CDR3 nucleotides: TGTGCTAGTGGTCCGGCCCGAACGACAGGGGGCTGGGTCTATGGCTACACCTTC. The entire variable domain, with the rest obtained from reference TRBV12-5 and TRBJ1-2, is as follows: DARVTQTPRHKVTEMGQEVTMRCQPILGHNTVFWYRQTMMQGLELLAYFRNRAPLDDSGMPKDRFSAEMPDATLATLKIQPSEPRDSAVYFCASGPARTTGGWVYGYTFGSGTRLTVV.

The chain has TRBV3-1 (or the pseudogene TRBV3-2) and TRBJ1-2, with a weak D call TRBD1 (6 bases). Trimming cost V 6 bases and J 7 bases, with 18 bases left between them. The CDR3 is 14 residues long. Germline loops: CDR1 LGHDT, CDR2 YNNKEL (reference sequence). The DNA of the CDR3 is TGTGCCAGCAGTTACAGGGAAGCTGGTGCTGGCTACACCTTC. As protein: CASSYREAGAGYTF.

There are a few counts of this clone. The chain has TRBV6-5 and TRBJ1-2, with a tentative D call TRBD1 (5 bases). V dropped 7 bases and J dropped 8 bases, with 14 bases sitting between them. The CDR3 covers 12 residues. Germline V gene data show CDR1 as MNHEY and CDR2 as SVGAGI. The DNA for the CDR3 is TGTGCCAGCACCCAGGGCGTAAGAGGCTACACCTTC. Translating gives CASTQGVRGYTF.

The V and J genes are TRBV28 and TRBJ1-2; a weak D match, TRBD1 (5 bases). Trimming removed 8 bases at V and 3 bases at J, with 13 bases between. Germline V lookup: CDR1 MDHEN, CDR2 SYDVKM. The CDR3 spans 13 residues. CDR3 region: CASQTSGDYGYTF. The CDR3 DNA follows: TGTGCCAGCCAAACGTCGGGGGACTATGGCTACACCTTC.

The V gene is TRBV27, the J gene TRBJ2-1; 7 bases are shared with TRBD2. V shed 1 base, J shed 0 bases, and the junction held 3 bases outside the gene matches. CDR1 is MNHEY and CDR2 is SMNVEV in the germline V gene (reference sequence). The CDR3 totals 16 residues. This chain's CDR3 is CASSLFGGSSYNEQFF. Written as DNA, the CDR3 is TGTGCCAGCAGTTTATTCGGCGGGAGCTCCTACAATGAGCAGTTCTTC.

The chain uses TRBV27 and TRBJ2-5; 13 nucleotides agree with TRBD2. CDR1 MNHEY and CDR2 SMNVEV come from the germline V gene (reference sequence). Trimming cost V 5 bases and J 9 bases; bases outside gene matches: 9. This CDR3 spans 15 amino acids. The DNA for the CDR3 is TGTGCCAGCAGTACCGGGACTAGCGGGGTTCGGGCCCAGTACTTC. This gives the protein CASSTGTSGVRAQYF.

The chain joins TRBV7-8 to TRBJ1-1; D uncertain. V lost 5 bases and J 11 bases, leaving 15 bases between the germline ends. There are 12 residues in the CDR3. Germline V CDR1 and CDR2: SGHVS, FQNEAQ. CDR3 DNA: TGTGCCAGCAGCCAGAATGGCGGGTGGGCTTTCTTT. Its protein product is CASSQNGGWAFF.

The V gene is TRBV19, the J gene TRBJ2-1; 14 nucleotides align to TRBD2. V was clipped by 7 bases and J by 9 bases; unmatched bases: 8. Germline V gene sequence: CDR1 LNHDA, CDR2 SQIVND (reference sequence). CDR3 length equals 15 residues. The CDR3 sequence: CASNKGTSGSPEQFF. The CDR3 DNA sequence: TGTGCCAGTAATAAAGGGACTAGCGGGAGCCCTGAGCAGTTCTTC.

The gene calls are TRBV27 and TRBJ2-7; 10 nucleotides align to TRBD1. Germline loops: CDR1 MNHEY, CDR2 SMNVEV (reference sequence). The CDR3 consists of 14 residues. V lost 6 bases and J lost 3; bases outside the gene matches: 5. The CDR3 is CASRGTGEYYEQYF. The CDR3 bases are TGTGCCAGCAGGGGGACAGGGGAATACTACGAGCAGTACTTC.

The V call is TRBV5-1, the J call TRBJ2-5; D may be TRBD1 (7 bases). This CDR3 is 17 amino acids long. Trimming removed 4 bases from V and 4 bases from J, with 23 bases in between. The V gene's germline CDR1 is SGHRS and CDR2 YFSETQ. The CDR3 nucleotides are TGCGCCAGCAGCCGGCAAGGCGGAAACCAGGGGGGAGAGACCCAGTACTTC. Its translation is CASSRQGGNQGGETQYF.

The V call is TRBV7-2, the J call TRBJ2-7, with 10 bases aligning to TRBD2. V dropped 5 bases and J dropped 7; count of bases not matched to a gene: 8. This CDR3 is 14 amino acids long. The germline V gene has CDR1 SGHTA and CDR2 FQGNSA. The CDR3 spells CASSRLAGELEQYF. The DNA for the CDR3 is TGTGCCAGCAGCAGACTAGCGGGCGAGTTGGAGCAGTACTTC.

The CDR3 region is CASSRDRQGLGQPQHF. For the CDR3, the DNA is TGTGCCAGTAGTCGGGACCGACAGGGGCTTGGGCAGCCCCAGCATTTT. The J gene is TRBJ1-5, the V gene TRBV19, with 8 positions matching TRBD1. V was clipped by 5 bases and J by 7 bases; unmatched bases: 13. This CDR3 is 16 amino acids long. The germline CDR1 and CDR2 sequences are LNHDA and SQIVND (reference sequence).

This clone was seen a single time. The chain joins TRBV30 to TRBJ1-1; 9 bases are shared with TRBD1. Looked up from germline, CDR1 is GTSNPN and CDR2 is SVGIG (reference sequence). The length of the CDR3 is 21 residues. V shed 0 bases and J 5 bases; nucleotides not matched to a gene: 25. The CDR3 protein is CAWSVPTPIRDRVKERTEAFF. CDR3 DNA sequence: TGTGCCTGGAGTGTCCCTACCCCTATCCGGGACAGGGTTAAAGAAAGGACTGAAGCTTTCTTT. Supplemented by reference TRBV30 and TRBJ1-1, the full variable domain reads SQTIHQWPATLVQPVGSPLSLECTVEGTSNPNLYWYRQAAGRGLQLLFYSVGIGQISSEVPQNLSASRPQDRQFILSSKKLLLSDSGFYLCAWSVPTPIRDRVKERTEAFFGQGTRLTVV.

The rearrangement uses TRBV15 and TRBJ2-7, with D perhaps matching TRBD2 (6 bases). The CDR3 spans 15 residues. In germline, CDR1 is LNHNV, CDR2 YYDKDF (reference sequence). With 1 base removed from V and 0 bases from J, the gap between germline ends came to 10 bases. In DNA form, the CDR3 reads TGTGCCACCAGCAGAGGCCCGACTAGCTCCTACGAGCAGTACTTC. Translated, it gives CATSRGPTSSYEQYF.

The V gene is TRBV29-1, the J gene TRBJ1-3, with no clear D. Trimming left V 3 bases short and J 0 bases short, with 12 bases between. Germline-derived CDR1 and CDR2 are SQVTM and ANQGSEA. The CDR3 has 15 amino acids. CDR3 DNA: TGCAGCGTTGAGGCAGGATCCAGCTCTGGAAACACCATATATTTT. It encodes CSVEAGSSSGNTIYF. Full variable domain (remainder filled in from reference TRBV29-1 and TRBJ1-3): SAVISQKPSRDICQRGTSLTIQCQVDSQVTMMFWYRQQPGQSLTLIATANQGSEATYESGFVIDKFPISRPNLTFSTLTVSNMSPEDSSIYLCSVEAGSSSGNTIYFGEGSWLTVV.

This clone was seen a few times. This chain links TRBV6-5 with TRBJ1-6; 7 bases line up with TRBD1. From germline, CDR1 is MNHEY and CDR2 SVGAGI. The CDR3 runs 16 residues. The trim removed 2 bases at V and 6 bases at J, leaving 7 bases unmatched. The CDR3 reads CASSYRDRAPNSPLHF. The CDR3 DNA is TGTGCCAGCAGTTACCGCGACAGGGCACCTAATTCACCCCTCCACTTT.

V gene TRBV5-1 combines with J gene TRBJ2-7; 7 bases fit TRBD2. CDR3 length: 14 amino acids. V lost 0 bases to trimming and J lost 4 bases; unmatched junction nucleotides: 4. CDR1 and CDR2 (germline): SGHRS, YFSETQ. The CDR3 spells CASSLDPGGYEQYF. CDR3 coding DNA: TGCGCCAGCAGCTTGGATCCCGGGGGGTACGAGCAGTACTTC.